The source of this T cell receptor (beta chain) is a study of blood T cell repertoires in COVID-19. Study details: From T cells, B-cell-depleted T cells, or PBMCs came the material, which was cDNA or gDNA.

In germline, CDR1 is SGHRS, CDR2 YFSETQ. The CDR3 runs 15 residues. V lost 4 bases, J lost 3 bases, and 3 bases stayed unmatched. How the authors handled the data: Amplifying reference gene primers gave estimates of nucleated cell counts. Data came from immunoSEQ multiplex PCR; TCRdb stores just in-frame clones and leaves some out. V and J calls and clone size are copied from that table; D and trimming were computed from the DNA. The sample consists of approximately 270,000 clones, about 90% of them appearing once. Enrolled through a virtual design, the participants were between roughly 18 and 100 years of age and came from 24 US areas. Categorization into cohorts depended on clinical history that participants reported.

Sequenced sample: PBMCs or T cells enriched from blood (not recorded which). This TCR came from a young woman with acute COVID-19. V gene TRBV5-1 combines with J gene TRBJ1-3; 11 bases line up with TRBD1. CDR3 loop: CASSEDRGRGNTIYF. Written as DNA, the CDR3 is TGCGCCAGCAGCGAGGACAGGGGGCGTGGAAACACCATATATTTT.